These 18 T cell receptor beta chains were all obtained from the same sample, sequenced in a study of Graves' ophthalmopathy and Graves' hyperthyroidism. RNA transcripts were the template, and TCR beta CDR3 regions were amplified from them. Second-round multiplex PCR followed a first-round RT-PCR using HTBI primers. TCRdb called the multiplex PCR reads again in MiXCR, with one record for every CDR3 protein. Of over a million distinct CDR3 sequences in the sample, 36% were seen once. Material: peripheral blood or thyroid tissue (not recorded which). The receptor set was obtained from an adult man with Graves' hyperthyroidism.

The chain joins TRBV12-5 to TRBJ1-1, with D possibly being TRBD1 (5 bases). Germline values: CDR1 LGHNT, CDR2 FRNRAP. The CDR3 is made up of 13 amino acids. Trimming took 8 bases from V and 0 from J, leaving 10 bases between them. Here the CDR3 DNA reads TGTGCTAGTCGGGGGGATATGAACACTGAAGCTTTCTTT. As protein: CASRGDMNTEAFF.

To note about this clonotype: One junction end disagrees with the germline gene, perhaps due to a read error. The rearrangement links TRBV10-3 to TRBJ1-5, with D unclear. The CDR3 is 15 residues long. Per germline, CDR1 ENHRY and CDR2 SYGVKD. Written as DNA, the CDR3 is TGTGCCGTCAGTGGCGGGTCCAATTCCAATCAGCCCCAGCATTTT. It is translated as CAVSGGSNSNQPQHF.

The chain recombines TRBV25-1 with TRBJ1-2, with D perhaps TRBD1 (5 bases). This CDR3 comprises 13 residues. Trimming stripped 8 bases from V and 8 bases from J, with 18 bases between. Per the germline V gene, CDR1 is MGHDK and CDR2 is SYGVNS. In DNA, the CDR3 is TGTGCCAGCCAAGCGAGCAGGGACCGGGGCTACACCTTC. It specifies CASQASRDRGYTF.

Only a few counts were recorded for this clonotype. CDR3 DNA: TGTGCCAGCAGGAGGACAGGCAGACCCTCTGGGGCCAACGTCCTGACTTTC. Protein sequence: CASRRTGRPSGANVLTF. The chain has TRBV25-1 and TRBJ2-6, with TRBD1 identical over 7 bases. The CDR3 is made up of 17 amino acids. Germline CDR1 reads MGHDK; CDR2 reads SYGVNS. Losses at the gene ends were 6 bases for V and 0 bases for J; bases not matched to a gene: 8. The full variable domain, completed using reference TRBV25-1 and TRBJ2-6, is EADIYQTPRYLVIGTGKKITLECSQTMGHDKMYWYQQDPGMELHLIHYSYGVNSTEKGDLSSESTVSRIRTEHFPLTLESARPSHTSQYLCASRRTGRPSGANVLTFGAGSRLTVL.

This clonotype was observed a handful of times. V usage is TRBV30 and J usage is TRBJ2-7; D gene unclear. The CDR3 covers 11 residues. Trimming pared 1 base from V and 3 bases from J, leaving 4 bases between. Germline V CDR1 and CDR2: GTSNPN, SVGIG (reference sequence). The CDR3 DNA reads as TGTGCCTGGAGTGGGTACTACGAGCAGTACTTC. Protein: CAWSGYYEQYF.

This chain connects TRBV7-9 to TRBJ1-1; unclear D gene. The V end was cut by 3 bases, the J end by 1 base, with 12 bases between. Germline-derived CDR1 and CDR2 are SEHNR and FQNEAQ (reference sequence). The CDR3 contains 15 residues. The chain's CDR3 is CASSLLGTGNTEAFF. In DNA, the CDR3 is TGTGCCAGCAGCTTGTTAGGTACGGGGAACACTGAAGCTTTCTTT.

This clonotype was detected ten times or more. V gene TRBV29-1 combines with J gene TRBJ2-7, with D uncertain. The CDR3 has 13 residues. CDR1 SQVTM and CDR2 ANQGSEA come from the germline V gene. Trimming shortened V by 4 bases and J by 3 bases, and 13 bases separated the two germline ends. The CDR3 here is CSVGNGRYYEQYF. CDR3 in DNA: TGCAGCGTTGGCAACGGGCGGTACTACGAGCAGTACTTC.

This chain connects TRBV10-3 to TRBJ2-7; D perhaps matches TRBD1 (5 bases). Germline V gene lookup returns CDR1 ENHRY and CDR2 SYGVKD. Trimming removed 6 bases from V and 3 bases from J, with 15 bases in between. CDR3 length equals 14 residues. The CDR3 nucleotides are TGTGCCATCAGCCGACAGTCCGGCTACTACGAGCAGTACTTC. Translation gives CAISRQSGYYEQYF.

The chain is built from TRBV5-1 and TRBJ1-1; D remains unclear. The CDR3 has 14 residues. CDR1 and CDR2 from the germline V gene are SGHRS and YFSETQ. V was pared by 0 bases and J by 6 bases, with 12 bases between. The CDR3 coding sequence is TGCGCCAGCAGCTTGGACGCGGGGAGCGCTGAAGCTTTCTTT. It specifies CASSLDAGSAEAFF.

This clonotype was seen many times. The chain couples TRBV2 to TRBJ1-1, with TRBD1 as a possible D gene (5 bases). Germline lookup yields CDR1 SNHLY and CDR2 FYNNEI. CDR3 length equals 16 residues. V lost 1 base, J lost 0 bases, and 12 bases lay in between. The DNA of the CDR3 is TGTGCCAGCAGTGAAGGGGCAGGGTTAATGAACACTGAAGCTTTCTTT. Translation: CASSEGAGLMNTEAFF.

The chain recombines TRBV20-1 with TRBJ1-1; D gene unclear. The CDR3 runs 13 residues. V was clipped by 1 base and J by 1 base, with 7 bases between them. Germline V lookup: CDR1 DFQATT, CDR2 SNEGSKA (reference sequence). CDR3 coding DNA: TGCAGTGCTAGAGGTCCGAAGAACACTGAAGCTTTCTTT. It is translated as CSARGPKNTEAFF.

Ten or more counts support this clonotype. CDR3 nucleotide sequence: TGTGCCAGCACCCTGACACGGCGGACAGGGTCTTCACCCCTCCACTTT. It yields the protein CASTLTRRTGSSPLHF. V is TRBV7-2 and J is TRBJ1-6, with TRBD1 matching over 8 bases. Losses at the gene ends were 7 bases for V and 9 bases for J; bases not matched to a gene: 14. The CDR3 spans 16 residues. The V gene's germline CDR1 is SGHTA and CDR2 FQGNSA. The variable domain in full, completed from reference TRBV7-2 and TRBJ1-6, reads GAGVSQSPSNKVTEKGKDVELRCDPISGHTALYWYRQSLGQGLEFLIYFQGNSAPDKSGLPSDRFSAERTGGSVSTLTIQRTQQEDSAVYLCASTLTRRTGSSPLHFGNGTRLTVT.

This clonotype was found many times. The chain recombines TRBV29-1 with TRBJ2-7; TRBD1 matches at 7 bases. The length of the CDR3 is 16 residues. Germline trimming cut 0 bases from V and 1 base from J; bases unmatched to any gene: 9. Germline V gene sequence: CDR1 SQVTM, CDR2 ANQGSEA. DNA of the CDR3: TGCAGCGTTGAAGATCGGGCGACAGGGCAGTCCTACGAGCAGTACTTC. Translating gives CSVEDRATGQSYEQYF.

This chain links TRBV7-2 with TRBJ1-5, with 8 bases lining up with TRBD1. Losses at the gene ends were 5 bases for V and 2 bases for J; bases not matched to a gene: 14. CDR3 size: 18 residues. Germline V gene data show CDR1 as SGHTA and CDR2 as FQGNSA. The CDR3 DNA is TGTGCCAGCAGCCCCAGTAGTATGACAGGGGAGCGCAATCAGCCCCAGCATTTT. It codes for CASSPSSMTGERNQPQHF.

On this clonotype itself: A read error is possible here, since a much larger clone lies one base away. This chain uses TRBV19 with TRBJ2-6; D remains ambiguous. CDR1 and CDR2 (germline): LNHDA, SQIVND (reference sequence). This CDR3 is built from 15 residues. This CDR3 reads CTSSRASSGANVLTF. In nucleotides, the CDR3 is TGTACCAGTAGTCGCGCAAGCTCTGGGGCCAACGTCCTGACTTTC.

This clonotype was seen many times. The V and J genes are TRBV14 and TRBJ1-1; 8 positions match TRBD1. The CDR3 is 15 residues long. Germline lookup yields CDR1 SGHDN and CDR2 FVKESK. J was trimmed by 6 bases and V by 1 base; bases with no gene match: 7. CDR3 amino acids: CASSQVWTGRAEAFF. CDR3 bases: TGTGCCAGCAGCCAAGTCTGGACAGGGCGGGCTGAAGCTTTCTTT.

This clonotype turned up a few times. The genes are TRBV19 and TRBJ1-2; possibly TRBD1 for D (6 bases). This CDR3 contains 17 residues. Trimming removed 0 bases from V and 4 bases from J, with 18 bases in between. Germline CDR1 is LNHDA and CDR2 is SQIVND (reference sequence). CDR3 sequence reads: CASSIDREQDSSYGYTF. The DNA for the CDR3 is TGTGCCAGTAGTATAGATCGGGAACAGGACAGCTCCTATGGCTACACCTTC.

This clonotype came up many times. This chain joins TRBV11-2 and TRBJ2-2, with 9 bases that match TRBD1. The CDR3 length is 16 residues. With V trimmed by 5 bases and J by 4 bases, 8 bases remained unmatched. Germline V CDR1 and CDR2: SGHAT, FQNNGV. The CDR3: CASSLVGQGGTGELFF. The CDR3, as DNA: TGTGCCAGCAGCCTAGTGGGACAGGGAGGCACCGGGGAGCTGTTTTTT.